The rows below give T cell receptor beta chains drawn from one sample of a study of response to subunit inactivated influenza vaccine. TCRdb re-analysed the RT-PCR reads in MiXCR, keeping a single row per CDR3 protein. The sample shows about 540,000 distinct CDR3 sequences, approximately 15% of them seen only once. Sequencing used PBMCs from blood, obtained about 13 days after vaccination. All receptors come from a man aged 45 to 65 who received an inactivated influenza vaccine. Each CDR3 is given with its conserved first and last residue. D genes are given only for firm matches. Only part of the rows carry a size: once, few, many, or a class if the clone is expanded.

V gene	D gene	clone size	J gene	CDR3 DNA	CDR3 protein
TRBV19	NA	NA	TRBJ2-2	TGTGCCAGTAGTACCCTGGGACAGAACACCGGGGAGCTGTTTTTT	CASSTLGQNTGELFF
TRBV11-2	NA	NA	TRBJ2-7	TGTGCCAGCAGCTTACAAGCGGGCGGGAACTACGAGCAGTACTTC	CASSLQAGGNYEQYF
TRBV18	TRBD1	NA	TRBJ2-2	TGTGCCAGCTCACTACAGGGGATCACGAACACCGGGGAGCTGTTTTTT	CASSLQGITNTGELFF
TRBV20-1	NA	few	TRBJ2-5	TGCAGTGCTCAGACAGCACAAGAGACCCAGTACTTC	CSAQTAQETQYF
TRBV4-3	NA	NA	TRBJ2-7	TGCGCCAGCAGCCAGGAGTGGGAGGGGGCCCCCTACGAGCAGTACTTC	CASSQEWEGAPYEQYF
TRBV15	NA	many	TRBJ2-1	TGTGCCACCAGCAGACGATTAGACAGGTACAATGAGCAGTTCTTC	CATSRRLDRYNEQFF
TRBV6-6	NA	many	TRBJ1-3	TGTGCCAGCAGTTACGACGGTGGAAACACCATATATTTT	CASSYDGGNTIYF
TRBV4-1	TRBD2	few	TRBJ2-7	TGCGCCAGCAGCTCCAGGGCTAGCGGGGACTACGAGCAGTACTTC	CASSSRASGDYEQYF
TRBV20-1	TRBD1	NA	TRBJ1-3	TGCAGTGCTAGTAAACAGGGGGCGCTGGGAAACACCATATATTTT	CSASKQGALGNTIYF
TRBV7-9	NA	NA	TRBJ2-5	TGTGCCAGCACCCCTACTCAAGAGACCCAGTACTTC	CASTPTQETQYF
TRBV7-2	TRBD2	few	TRBJ2-2	TGTGCCAGCAGCGCAGCGGGGGGGGTAGCTGGGGAGCTGTTTTTT	CASSAAGGVAGELFF
TRBV12-5	NA	few	TRBJ2-1	TGTGCTAGTGGTCAGGAGTTCTCCTACAATGAGCAGTTCTTC	CASGQEFSYNEQFF
TRBV2	NA	NA	TRBJ2-1	TGTGCCAGCAGTGACAGGACCAACAATGAGCAGTTCTTC	CASSDRTNNEQFF
TRBV6-2/TRBV6-3	TRBD1	NA	TRBJ2-3	TGTGCCAGCAGGGAGAGAGGGGGCAGGCCAGATACGCAGTATTTT	CASRERGGRPDTQYF
TRBV6-5	NA	few	TRBJ1-1	TGTGCCAGCAGTTACGACAGTCGGAGCACTGAAGCTTTCTTT	CASSYDSRSTEAFF
TRBV7-9	NA	NA	TRBJ2-1	TGTGCCAGCAGCTTAGCGCGTGGACGACAGTTCTTC	CASSLARGRQFF
TRBV18	NA	NA	TRBJ1-1	TGTGCCAGCTCATCGGCGACAGGATTGAACACTGAAGCTTTCTTT	CASSSATGLNTEAFF
TRBV5-1	TRBD1	NA	TRBJ1-2	TGCGCCAGCAGCACGTCCCGGGACAGGGGTCGGGACTATGGCTACACCTTC	CASSTSRDRGRDYGYTF
TRBV24-1	NA	NA	TRBJ1-2	TGTGCCACCAGTGATAATGGGAACTATGGCTACACCTTC	CATSDNGNYGYTF
TRBV2	TRBD2	NA	TRBJ2-1	TGTGCCAGCAACGGACTAGCGGGCAATGAGCAGTTCTTC	CASNGLAGNEQFF
TRBV2	TRBD1	NA	TRBJ1-5	TGTGCCAGCAGGCCAGACAGGGGCGCGAATCAGCCCCAGCATTTT	CASRPDRGANQPQHF
TRBV6-5	NA	few	TRBJ2-2	TGTGCCAGCAGTTACTATGTGGGACAGAACACCGGGGAGCTGTTTTTT	CASSYYVGQNTGELFF
TRBV10-3	NA	NA	TRBJ2-5	TGTGCCATCAGTGACCTAACCCAAGAGACCCAGTACTTC	CAISDLTQETQYF
TRBV3-1	NA	NA	TRBJ2-3	TGTGCCAGCAGTTTCCGGGCAGGGGCCACAGATACGCAGTATTTT	CASSFRAGATDTQYF
TRBV5-4	NA	NA	TRBJ2-4	TGTGCCAGCAGCTCGAAGGGGGTAGGGGACATTCAGTACTTC	CASSSKGVGDIQYF
TRBV12-3/TRBV12-4	TRBD1	NA	TRBJ2-3	TGTGCCAGCAGTACCGGGACAGCAAGCGATACGCAGTATTTT	CASSTGTASDTQYF
TRBV27	NA	NA	TRBJ2-1	TGTGCCAGCAGTTTGACACTTTTGAGCTCCTACAATGAGCAGTTCTTC	CASSLTLLSSYNEQFF
TRBV5-1	NA	few	TRBJ1-2	TGCGCCAGCAGCGAAAGGCAACAGGGTGGCTACACCTTC	CASSERQQGGYTF
TRBV2	NA	NA	TRBJ2-1	TGTGCCAGCAGAGAGGCGGTAGGGCCTTTCTTC	CASREAVGPFF
TRBV29-1	NA	few	TRBJ2-1	TGCAGCGTTGTAGGGGCAGGGACTGAGCAGTTCTTC	CSVVGAGTEQFF
TRBV12-3/TRBV12-4	TRBD1	NA	TRBJ2-1	TGTGCCAGCAGTTTTTTCCCGGGACAGTACAATGAGCAGTTCTTC	CASSFFPGQYNEQFF